This TCR beta chain was recovered during a study of blood T cell repertoires in COVID-19. Overall study: Samples taken during acute and convalescent COVID-19 were collected in the United States, Italy and Spain. T cells, B-cell-depleted T cells, or PBMCs supplied cDNA or gDNA.

A word on this clone: Mismatch with germline at one junction end may stem from a read error.

Original analysis: Amplified reference gene primers provided the basis for estimating nucleated cell counts. TCRdb keeps only in-frame clones here, not all; method: immunoSEQ multiplex PCR. The V and J calls and the clone size are those of that table, but D and trimming were determined from the DNA. The sample has under 85,000 clones, roughly 80% seen once; the top ten hold over 40%. Per the germline V gene, CDR1 is LGHDT and CDR2 is YNNKEL (reference sequence). The CDR3 spans 14 residues. The sequenced sample was peripheral blood. V gene TRBV3-1 (or the pseudogene TRBV3-2) combines with J gene TRBJ2-5; 9 positions match TRBD2. This clonotype originated in a human donor in a cohort sampled during active COVID-19. DNA for the CDR3: TGTGCCAGCAGCCCTAGCGGGGCCCAAGGGACCCAGTACTTC. Amino acid sequence: CASSPSGAQGTQYF.